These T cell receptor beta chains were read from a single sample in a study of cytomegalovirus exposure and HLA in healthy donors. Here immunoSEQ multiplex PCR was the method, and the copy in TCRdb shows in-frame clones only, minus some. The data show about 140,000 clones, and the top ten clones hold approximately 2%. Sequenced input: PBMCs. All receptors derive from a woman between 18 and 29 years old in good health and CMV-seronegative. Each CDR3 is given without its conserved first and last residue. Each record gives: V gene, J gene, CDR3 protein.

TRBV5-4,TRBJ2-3,ASSVGGISTDTQY
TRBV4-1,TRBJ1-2,ASSQSPTGPYGYT
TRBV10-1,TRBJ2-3,ASSERGVSTDTQY
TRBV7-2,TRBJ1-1,ASSPEAGPTEAF
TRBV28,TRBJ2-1,ASSFHALAGERNEQF
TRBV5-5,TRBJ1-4,ASSSVEGAVGKLF
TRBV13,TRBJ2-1,ASSELAGRNEQF
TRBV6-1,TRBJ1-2,ASSGPLYISNYGYT
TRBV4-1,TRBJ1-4,ASSQVGGSEKLF
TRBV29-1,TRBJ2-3,SVGGDPDTQY
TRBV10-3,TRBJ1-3,ATRSGNTIY
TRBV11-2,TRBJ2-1,ASSPITGGQF
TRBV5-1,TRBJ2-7,ASSLASGTYEQY
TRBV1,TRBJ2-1,TSSPTSEPYNEQF
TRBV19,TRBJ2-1,ASSSGTSGDLYNEQF
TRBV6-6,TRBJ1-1,ASSYSNNPPTEAF
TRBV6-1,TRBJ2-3,ASRRQGRSTDTQY
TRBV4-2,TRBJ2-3,ASSQDLLAGNSDTQY
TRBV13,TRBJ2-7,ASSLLYEQY
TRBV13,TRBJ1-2,ASSLGRLGQGKGYT
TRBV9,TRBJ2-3,ATSTGGMDTQY
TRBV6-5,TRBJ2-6,ASSYGAGANVLT
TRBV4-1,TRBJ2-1,ASSQASGGSNNEQF
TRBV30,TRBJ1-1,AWKRVSTEAF
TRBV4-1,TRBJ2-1,ASSQDALANNEQF
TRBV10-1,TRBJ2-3,ASSEVAGGRDTQY
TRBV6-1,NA,ATDRAYEQY
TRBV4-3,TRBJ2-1,ASSQTSGSTNEQF
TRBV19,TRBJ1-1,ASSTPARNTEAF
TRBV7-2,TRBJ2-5,ASLAGPQETQY
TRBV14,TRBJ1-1,ASSPWTGGKNTEAF
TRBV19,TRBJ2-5,ASSPGTGRETQY
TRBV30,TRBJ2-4,AWGRTGVGGIQY
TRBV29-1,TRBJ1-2,SELNRPRDRNYGYT
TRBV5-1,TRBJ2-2,ASSLGVASIGELF
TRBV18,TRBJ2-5,ASSRGMLETQY
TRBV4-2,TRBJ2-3,ASSQDGTSGRNSDTQY
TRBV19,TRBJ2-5,ATRLAGAGETQY
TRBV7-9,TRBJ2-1,ASSSPGTSVRNEQF
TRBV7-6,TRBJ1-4,ASSPRTGGEKLF
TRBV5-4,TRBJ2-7,ASSFLAGSSYEQY
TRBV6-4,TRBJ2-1,ASSDSMAGVNEQF
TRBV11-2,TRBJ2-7,ASSLVAGGPYYEQY
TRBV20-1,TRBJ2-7,SANLGYEQY
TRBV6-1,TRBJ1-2,ASSGTGTGAYGYT
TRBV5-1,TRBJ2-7,ASSASGRFSLGDEQY
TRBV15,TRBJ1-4,ATSRGQEGEKLF
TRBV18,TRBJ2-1,ASSPPDKRREYNEQF